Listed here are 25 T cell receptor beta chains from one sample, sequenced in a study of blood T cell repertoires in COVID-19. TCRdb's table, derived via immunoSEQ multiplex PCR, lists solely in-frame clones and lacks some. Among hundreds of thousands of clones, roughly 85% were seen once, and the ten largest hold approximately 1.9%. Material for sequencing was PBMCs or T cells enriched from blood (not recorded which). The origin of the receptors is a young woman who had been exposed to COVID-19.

The CDR3 nucleotides are TGTGCCAGCAGTGAAGAGCTTGATTCTTACGAGCAGTACTTC. Translation gives CASSEELDSYEQYF. This chain uses TRBV2 with TRBJ2-7; D is uncertain. CDR1 and CDR2 (germline): SNHLY, FYNNEI. V was cut by 1 base and J by 4 bases, with 11 bases left in between. The CDR3 extends over 14 amino acids.

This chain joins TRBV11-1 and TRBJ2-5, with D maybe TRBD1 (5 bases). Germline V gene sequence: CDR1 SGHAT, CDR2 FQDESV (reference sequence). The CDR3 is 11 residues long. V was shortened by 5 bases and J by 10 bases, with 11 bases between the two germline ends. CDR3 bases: TGTGCCAGCAGCCGTGCCAGGGACCAGTACTTC. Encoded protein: CASSRARDQYF. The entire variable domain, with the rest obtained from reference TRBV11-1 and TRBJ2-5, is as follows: EAEVAQSPRYKITEKSQAVAFWCDPISGHATLYWYRQILGQGPELLVQFQDESVVDDSQLPKDRFSAERLKGVDSTLKIQPAELGDSAMYLCASSRARDQYFGPGTRLLVL.

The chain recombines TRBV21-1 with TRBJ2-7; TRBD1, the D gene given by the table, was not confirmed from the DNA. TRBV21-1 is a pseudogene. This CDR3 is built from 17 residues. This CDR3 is CARSGTRMTPWTYEQYF. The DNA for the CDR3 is TGTGCCAGATCCGGGACACGGATGACCCCCTGGACCTACGAGCAGTACTTC.

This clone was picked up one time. The CDR3 region has the DNA TGTGCCAGCACCCCGAGGGGGCGGACCAATCAGCCCCAGCATTTT. This encodes CASTPRGRTNQPQHF. The chain links TRBV2 to TRBJ1-5, with TRBD1 matching over 7 bases. V dropped 7 bases and J dropped 3; count of bases not matched to a gene: 9. The CDR3 has 15 residues. CDR1 SNHLY and CDR2 FYNNEI come from the germline V gene. Variable domain in full (rest from reference TRBV2 and TRBJ1-5): EPEVTQTPSHQVTQMGQEVILRCVPISNHLYFYWYRQILGQKVEFLVSFYNNEISEKSEIFDDQFSVERPDGSNFTLKIRSTKLEDSAMYFCASTPRGRTNQPQHFGDGTRLSIL.

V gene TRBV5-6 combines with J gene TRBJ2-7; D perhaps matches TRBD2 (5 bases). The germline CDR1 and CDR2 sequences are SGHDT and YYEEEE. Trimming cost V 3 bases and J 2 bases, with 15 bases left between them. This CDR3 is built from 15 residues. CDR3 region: CASSSNAGRPYEQYF. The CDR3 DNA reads TGTGCCAGCAGCTCAAACGCGGGCAGACCCTACGAGCAGTACTTC.

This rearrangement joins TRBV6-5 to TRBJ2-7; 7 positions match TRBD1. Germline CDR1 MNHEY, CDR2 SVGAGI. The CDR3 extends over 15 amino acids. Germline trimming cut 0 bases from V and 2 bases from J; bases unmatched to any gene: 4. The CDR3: CASSYSGQNAYEQYF. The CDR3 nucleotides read TGTGCCAGCAGTTACTCGGGACAGAACGCCTACGAGCAGTACTTC.

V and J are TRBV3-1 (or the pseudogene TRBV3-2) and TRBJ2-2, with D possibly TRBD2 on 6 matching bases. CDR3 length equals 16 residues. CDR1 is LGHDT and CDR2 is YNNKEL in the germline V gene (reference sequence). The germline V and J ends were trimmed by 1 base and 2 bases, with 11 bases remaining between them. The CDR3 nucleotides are TGTGCCAGCAGCCAAGCGATCGGGGGAAACACCGGGGAGCTGTTTTTT. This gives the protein CASSQAIGGNTGELFF.

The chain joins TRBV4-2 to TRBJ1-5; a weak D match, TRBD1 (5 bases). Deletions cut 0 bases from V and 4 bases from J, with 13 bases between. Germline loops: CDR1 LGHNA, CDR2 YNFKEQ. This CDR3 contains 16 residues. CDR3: CASSQDSGIKNQPQHF. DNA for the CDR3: TGTGCCAGCAGCCAAGATTCAGGGATCAAGAATCAGCCCCAGCATTTT.

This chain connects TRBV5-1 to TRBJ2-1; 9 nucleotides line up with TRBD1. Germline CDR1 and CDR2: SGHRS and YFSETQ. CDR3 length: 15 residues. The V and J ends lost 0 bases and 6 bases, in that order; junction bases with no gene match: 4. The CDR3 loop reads CASSLEGQGINEQFF. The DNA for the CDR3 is TGCGCCAGCAGCTTGGAGGGACAGGGTATCAATGAGCAGTTCTTC.

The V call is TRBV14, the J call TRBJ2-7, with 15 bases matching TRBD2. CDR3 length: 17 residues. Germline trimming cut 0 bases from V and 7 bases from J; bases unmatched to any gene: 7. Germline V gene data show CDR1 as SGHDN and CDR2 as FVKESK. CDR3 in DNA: TGTGCCAGCAGCCAAGATCGAGGACTAGCGGGAGGGTGGGAGCAGTACTTC. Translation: CASSQDRGLAGGWEQYF.

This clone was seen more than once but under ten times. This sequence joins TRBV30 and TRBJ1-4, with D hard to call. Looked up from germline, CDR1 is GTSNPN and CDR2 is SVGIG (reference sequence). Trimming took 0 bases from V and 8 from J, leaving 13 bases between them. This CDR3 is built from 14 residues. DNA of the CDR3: TGTGCCTGGAGTGTTCACAGTGGAAGAGAAAAACTGTTTTTT. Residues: CAWSVHSGREKLFF.

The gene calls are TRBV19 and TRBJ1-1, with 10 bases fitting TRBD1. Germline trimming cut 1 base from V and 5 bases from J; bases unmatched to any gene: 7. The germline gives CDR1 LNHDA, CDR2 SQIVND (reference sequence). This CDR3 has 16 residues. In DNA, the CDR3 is TGTGCCAGTAGTATAGCGAGACAGGGGGCGCGGACTGAAGCTTTCTTT. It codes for CASSIARQGARTEAFF. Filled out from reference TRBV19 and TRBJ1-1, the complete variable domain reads DGGITQSPKYLFRKEGQNVTLSCEQNLNHDAMYWYRQDPGQGLRLIYYSQIVNDFQKGDIAEGYSVSREKKESFPLTVTSAQKNPTAFYLCASSIARQGARTEAFFGQGTRLTVV.

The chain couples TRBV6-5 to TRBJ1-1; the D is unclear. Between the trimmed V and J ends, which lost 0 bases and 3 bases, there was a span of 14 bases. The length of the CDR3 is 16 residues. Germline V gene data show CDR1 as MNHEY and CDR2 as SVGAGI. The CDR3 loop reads CASSYSLLVVDTEAFF. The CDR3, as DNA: TGTGCCAGCAGTTACTCGCTATTAGTTGTAGACACTGAAGCTTTCTTT.

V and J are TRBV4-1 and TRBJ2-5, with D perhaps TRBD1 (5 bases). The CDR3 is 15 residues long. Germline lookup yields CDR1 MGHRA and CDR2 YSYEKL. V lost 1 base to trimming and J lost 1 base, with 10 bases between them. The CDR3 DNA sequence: TGCGCCAGCAGCCAAGTCGACAGCATCCAAGAGACCCAGTACTTC. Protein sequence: CASSQVDSIQETQYF.

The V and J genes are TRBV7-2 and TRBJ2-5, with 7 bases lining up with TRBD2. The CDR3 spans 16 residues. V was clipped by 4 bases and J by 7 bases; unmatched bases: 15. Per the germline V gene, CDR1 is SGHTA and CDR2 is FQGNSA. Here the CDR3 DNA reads TGTGCCAGCAGCTCCTTCCCTACTAGCGTGTTAGGGACCCAGTACTTC. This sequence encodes CASSSFPTSVLGTQYF.

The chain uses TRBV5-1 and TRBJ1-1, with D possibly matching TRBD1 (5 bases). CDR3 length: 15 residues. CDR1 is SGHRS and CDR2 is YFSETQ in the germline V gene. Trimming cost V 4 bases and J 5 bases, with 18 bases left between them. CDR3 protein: CASSNTGTEGTEAFF. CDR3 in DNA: TGCGCCAGCAGCAACACCGGGACGGAGGGTACTGAAGCTTTCTTT. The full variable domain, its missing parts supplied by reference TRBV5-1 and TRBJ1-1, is KAGVTQTPRYLIKTRGQQVTLSCSPISGHRSVSWYQQTPGQGLQFLFEYFSETQRNKGNFPGRFSGRQFSNSRSEMNVSTLELGDSALYLCASSNTGTEGTEAFFGQGTRLTVV.

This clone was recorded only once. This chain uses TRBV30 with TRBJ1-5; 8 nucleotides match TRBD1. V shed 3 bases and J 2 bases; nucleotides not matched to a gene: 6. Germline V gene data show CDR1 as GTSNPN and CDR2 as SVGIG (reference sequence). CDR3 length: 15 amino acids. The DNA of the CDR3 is TGTGCCTGGAGAGGACAGGGCTACGGCAATCAGCCCCAGCATTTT. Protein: CAWRGQGYGNQPQHF.

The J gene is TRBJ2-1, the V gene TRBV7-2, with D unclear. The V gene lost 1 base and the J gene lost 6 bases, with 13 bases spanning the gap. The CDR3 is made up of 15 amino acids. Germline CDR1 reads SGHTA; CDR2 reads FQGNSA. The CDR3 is CASSLVTVYGNEQFF. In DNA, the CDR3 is TGTGCCAGCAGCTTAGTCACTGTATACGGCAATGAGCAGTTCTTC. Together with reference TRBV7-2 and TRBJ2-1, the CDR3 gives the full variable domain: GAGVSQSPSNKVTEKGKDVELRCDPISGHTALYWYRQSLGQGLEFLIYFQGNSAPDKSGLPSDRFSAERTGGSVSTLTIQRTQQEDSAVYLCASSLVTVYGNEQFFGPGTRLTVL.

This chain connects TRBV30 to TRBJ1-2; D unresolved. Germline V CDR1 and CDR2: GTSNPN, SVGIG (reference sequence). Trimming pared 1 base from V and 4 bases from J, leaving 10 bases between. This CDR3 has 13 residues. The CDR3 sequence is CAWSAQLRYGYTF. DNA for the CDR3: TGTGCCTGGAGTGCCCAGTTACGCTATGGCTACACCTTC.

CDR3 nucleotide sequence: TGTGCCAGCAAAGGGCGGGATAGCAATCAGCCCCAGCATTTT. Its protein product is CASKGRDSNQPQHF. The chain links TRBV2 to TRBJ1-5; no firm D call. V was pared by 7 bases and J by 0 bases, with 10 bases between. The CDR3 consists of 14 residues. Germline assignment: CDR1 SNHLY and CDR2 FYNNEI.

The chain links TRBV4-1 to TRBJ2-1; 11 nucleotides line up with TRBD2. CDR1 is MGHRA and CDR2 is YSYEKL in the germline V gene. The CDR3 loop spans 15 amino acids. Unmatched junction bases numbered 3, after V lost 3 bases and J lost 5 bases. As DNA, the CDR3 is TGCGCCAGCAGCCAGACTAGCGGGGAAAACAATGAGCAGTTCTTC. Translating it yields CASSQTSGENNEQFF.

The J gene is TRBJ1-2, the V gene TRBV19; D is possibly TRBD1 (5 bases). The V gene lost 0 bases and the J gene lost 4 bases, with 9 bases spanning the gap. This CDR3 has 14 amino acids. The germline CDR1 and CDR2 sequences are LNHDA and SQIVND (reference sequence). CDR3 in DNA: TGTGCCAGTAGTATAGAGGCAGGGCTCTATGGCTACACCTTC. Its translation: CASSIEAGLYGYTF.

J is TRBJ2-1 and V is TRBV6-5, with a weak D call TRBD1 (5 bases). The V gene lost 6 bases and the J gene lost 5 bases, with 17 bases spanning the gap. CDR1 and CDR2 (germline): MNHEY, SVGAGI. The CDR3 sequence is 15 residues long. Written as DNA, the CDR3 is TGTGCCAGCAGAGTACAGGCAAAGGGTCACAATGAGCAGTTCTTC. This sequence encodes CASRVQAKGHNEQFF.

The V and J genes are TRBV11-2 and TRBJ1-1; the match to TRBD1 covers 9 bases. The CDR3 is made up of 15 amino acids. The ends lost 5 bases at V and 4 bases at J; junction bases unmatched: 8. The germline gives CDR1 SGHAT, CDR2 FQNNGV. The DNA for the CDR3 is TGTGCCAGCAGCGTCACCGGGACAGGGATCACTGAAGCTTTCTTT. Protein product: CASSVTGTGITEAFF. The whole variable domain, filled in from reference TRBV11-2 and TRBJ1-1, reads EAGVAQSPRYKIIEKRQSVAFWCNPISGHATLYWYQQILGQGPKLLIQFQNNGVVDDSQLPKDRFSAERLKGVDSTLKIQPAKLEDSAVYLCASSVTGTGITEAFFGQGTRLTVV.

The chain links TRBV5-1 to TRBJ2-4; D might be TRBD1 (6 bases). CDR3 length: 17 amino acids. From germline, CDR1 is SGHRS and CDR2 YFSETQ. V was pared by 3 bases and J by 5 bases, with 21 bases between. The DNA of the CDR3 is TGCGCCAGCAGCTCGCCCGGGACATCGAACTCCCAAAACATTCAGTACTTC. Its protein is CASSSPGTSNSQNIQYF.